Listed below are T cell receptor beta chains from one sample, sequenced in a study of cytomegalovirus exposure and HLA in healthy donors. The assay was immunoSEQ multiplex PCR, and TCRdb's table has in-frame clones only and misses some. In the table there are some 340,000 clones, about nine tenths of which are singletons. The sample comprised PBMCs. The receptor set was obtained from a woman in her twenties or thirties in good health and CMV-seropositive. Both conserved end residues are part of each CDR3. The order of the fields is CDR3 DNA, CDR3 protein, V gene, clone size, D gene, J gene. D genes are given only for firm matches. The size field is filled for only some rows; it gives once, few, many or a size class.

CDR3 DNA: TGCGCCAGCAGCCCGGGGGGCCTCCAATTATACGAGCAGTACTTC; CDR3 protein: CASSPGGLQLYEQYF; V gene: TRBV5-1; clone size: NA; D gene: NA; J gene: TRBJ2-7
CDR3 DNA: TGTGCCAGCTCCGGGACAGGGGGCTTCGGGGATACGCAGTATTTT; CDR3 protein: CASSGTGGFGDTQYF; V gene: TRBV27; clone size: NA; D gene: TRBD1; J gene: TRBJ2-3
CDR3 DNA: TGCGCCAGCAGCCAAGAGACAGGGGCGTGGAGGAGCTACACCTTC; CDR3 protein: CASSQETGAWRSYTF; V gene: TRBV4-3; clone size: NA; D gene: TRBD1; J gene: TRBJ1-2
CDR3 DNA: TGTGCCAGTAGTATCTCAGGGGGCTGGGGCACTGAAGCTTTCTTT; CDR3 protein: CASSISGGWGTEAFF; V gene: TRBV19; clone size: few; D gene: TRBD1; J gene: TRBJ1-1
CDR3 DNA: TGTGCCAGCAGCCAGAACAGGGGTCTACCCTACGAGCAGTACTTC; CDR3 protein: CASSQNRGLPYEQYF; V gene: TRBV7-9; clone size: NA; D gene: TRBD1; J gene: TRBJ2-7
CDR3 DNA: TGTGCCAGCAGCTTAGCAGGAGCTCGGGGGTCACCCCTCCACTTT; CDR3 protein: CASSLAGARGSPLHF; V gene: TRBV7-9; clone size: NA; D gene: NA; J gene: TRBJ1-6
CDR3 DNA: TGCGCCAGCAGCCCTTACCGGCCTTTAAACACCGGGGAGCTGTTTTTT; CDR3 protein: CASSPYRPLNTGELFF; V gene: TRBV4-3; clone size: NA; D gene: NA; J gene: TRBJ2-2
CDR3 DNA: TGTGCCAGCAGTGAATATCGTCCAGGATCGGGTGAGCAGTTCTTC; CDR3 protein: CASSEYRPGSGEQFF; V gene: TRBV25-1; clone size: NA; D gene: NA; J gene: TRBJ2-1
CDR3 DNA: TGTGCCAGCAGTGCGACAGGCTATGGCTACACCTTC; CDR3 protein: CASSATGYGYTF; V gene: TRBV2; clone size: NA; D gene: NA; J gene: TRBJ1-2
CDR3 DNA: TGTGCCAGCAGCTTGGACCCCAGGGTTTTGGGGTACGAGCAGTACTTC; CDR3 protein: CASSLDPRVLGYEQYF; V gene: TRBV7-2; clone size: NA; D gene: NA; J gene: TRBJ2-7